This T cell receptor (beta chain) was found in a study of OX40 agonist ivuxolimab in advanced cancers. In terms of the full investigation: Ivuxolimab was a fully human IgG2 agonistic monoclonal antibody targeting the costimulatory receptor OX40 (CD134). Intravenous ivuxolimab was administered to patients every 2 weeks at six dose levels: 0.01, 0.1, 0.3, 1.5, 3 and 10 mg/kg. Among the approximately 50 dose-escalation patients, 19 had hepatocellular carcinoma, 15 or so melanoma, 9 renal cell carcinoma and 9 head and neck cancer. A male proportion of roughly 85% and a mean age of approximately 58 years, ranging from roughly 23 to 80, were recorded for the dose-escalation cohort. Patients were allowed to have had prior anti-PD-1, anti-PD-L1 or anti-CTLA-4 therapy, and less than 45% of the dose-escalation patients had previously received checkpoint inhibitors. Three dose-escalation patients achieved partial responses, one with hepatocellular carcinoma and two with cutaneous melanoma. Peripheral TCRbeta sequencing aimed to test whether ivuxolimab altered TCR sequence diversity and caused clonal T-cell expansion. The paper covers the monotherapy dose-escalation part of the phase I ivuxolimab trial, which included N of about 50 patients.

Patients with autoimmune disease history or receiving systemic immunosuppression were excluded from the trial. Peripheral blood for TCR sequencing was collected from all dose cohorts at baseline, on cycle 4 day 1, and on cycle 7 day 1. Samples came from an open-label, multicenter, first-in-human phase I dose-escalation trial of ivuxolimab. Adults with locally advanced or metastatic head and neck squamous cell, hepatocellular, melanoma or renal cell carcinoma were enrolled in the trial. Before TCR sequencing, CD4+ T cells and CD8+ T cells were sorted from peripheral blood as separate populations. To sequence the TCRbeta CDR3 region, genomic DNA was isolated from the sorted cells. TCRbeta CDR3 regions were sequenced using the immunoSEQ Assay. TCRdb stores this immuneACCESS table with in-frame sequences only. Part of the clones is absent; in the studies checked, under half of the shortfall reflects unresolved V genes, and no reason is known for the rest. The sample includes about 73,000 clones, with about 86% observed a single time. The top ten hold 0.6% to 0.8% of the sample.

Study-wide conclusions, independent of this receptor: Low levels of normalized T-cell clonal expansion were also seen in some patients who did not respond. After ivuxolimab, CD8+ T cells had more expanded clones than CD4+ T cells on average. In the 0.1-3.0 mg/kg groups, partial responders were among the patients with the lowest normalized peripheral clonal expansion, particularly in CD8+ T cells. The antigen specificity of the peripheral T cells that underwent clonal expansion was not determined. At doses of 0.1 to 3.0 mg/kg, clonal expansion of both CD4+ and CD8+ blood T cells was observed from baseline to week 6.

From its cysteine to its phenylalanine, the CDR3 spans 15 amino acids. Kept here is only the CDR3 DNA, which spans 45 bases and is read in frame from base 1. CDR1 is given as SGHAT and CDR2 as FQNNGV, both from the germline V gene. V has 4 bases trimmed and J has 6 bases trimmed; junction bases matching no gene number 10. Comments on this clone: Its specific antigen is unknown. No base qualities exist here, and no much larger clone lies one base off it.

The chain is encoded by TRBV11-2 joined to TRBJ2-7, with TRBD2 matching 9 junction bases. The sequence was collected from an adult with an advanced solid tumor such as melanoma, head and neck, liver or kidney cancer. Sequencing was performed on CD4+ or CD8+ T cells sorted from blood, taken in a trial of the OX40 agonist ivuxolimab. The CDR3 is CASSSSSGTSFEQYF. The sequence in DNA is TGTGCCAGCAGCTCTTCTAGCGGGACCAGCTTCGAGCAGTACTTC.